This T cell receptor beta chain stems from a study of control samples from healthy donors and cancer patients. This clone has a single count. Profiled with immunoSEQ multiplex PCR; TCRdb holds only in-frame clones, not every one. The sample includes 180,000 or so clones, about nine tenths seen only once; the top ten take roughly 1.6%. Trimming cost V 1 base and J 6 bases; bases outside gene matches: 6. Germline lookup yields CDR1 SGHAT and CDR2 FQNNGV. The CDR3 contains 15 residues. The V gene is TRBV11-2, the J gene TRBJ2-7; 10 bases line up with TRBD2. The sequence came from a woman in her 30s in good health. Input material: blood. The CDR3 bases are TGTGCCAGCAGCTTAGGGCTAGCGGGAGTGGGCGAGCAGTACTTC. Protein: CASSLGLAGVGEQYF.